A selection of T cell receptor beta chains follows, all from one sample in a study of blood T cell repertoires in COVID-19. Produced via immunoSEQ multiplex PCR; TCRdb's table is partial and in-frame only. The sample lists approximately 180,000 clones, roughly 88% occurring once. Material for sequencing was peripheral blood. Receptors were obtained from a human donor with active or convalescent COVID-19. The donor label of this sample is uncertain. Both conserved end residues are part of each CDR3. The order of the fields is D gene, J gene, clone size, V gene, CDR3 DNA, CDR3 protein. D genes are given only for firm matches. Where a row states a size, it is once, few, many or the class of an expanded clone; other rows omit it.

d_gene: TRBD2
j_gene: TRBJ2-1
abundance: once
v_gene: TRBV6-4
CDR3nt: TGTGCCAGCGGATATAGCGGGGGGCGCAGTGAGCAGTTCTTC
CDR3aa: CASGYSGGRSEQFF

d_gene: TRBD1
j_gene: TRBJ2-7
abundance: -
v_gene: TRBV18
CDR3nt: TGTGCCAGCTCACGGGGACAGGGGGCGCGTCGGGGCTCCTACGAGCAGTACTTC
CDR3aa: CASSRGQGARRGSYEQYF

d_gene: -
j_gene: TRBJ1-2
abundance: -
v_gene: TRBV11-2
CDR3nt: TGTGCCAGCAGCTTAAGCGGGGGTGCTAACTATGGCTACACCTTC
CDR3aa: CASSLSGGANYGYTF

d_gene: -
j_gene: TRBJ2-7
abundance: -
v_gene: TRBV2
CDR3nt: TGTGCCAGCAGCGGCGAGGCTCGCTCCTACGAGCAGTACTTC
CDR3aa: CASSGEARSYEQYF

d_gene: TRBD2
j_gene: TRBJ2-1
abundance: -
v_gene: TRBV18
CDR3nt: TGTGCCAGCTCACCAACTAGCGGGAGTTACAATGAGCAGTTCTTC
CDR3aa: CASSPTSGSYNEQFF

d_gene: TRBD1
j_gene: TRBJ1-2
abundance: -
v_gene: TRBV29-1
CDR3nt: TGCAGCGCTAGGACAGGGGAGGACTATGGCTACACCTTC
CDR3aa: CSARTGEDYGYTF

d_gene: TRBD1
j_gene: TRBJ1-5
abundance: -
v_gene: TRBV4-2
CDR3nt: TGTGCCAGCAGCCCCAGGGGGACAGGGGTTTCTCGTAGCAATCAGCCCCAGCATTTT
CDR3aa: CASSPRGTGVSRSNQPQHF

d_gene: TRBD2
j_gene: TRBJ2-3
abundance: -
v_gene: TRBV7-2
CDR3nt: TGTGCCAGCAGCCTCACGGGGGGGGCCCTCCTAAGCACAGATACGCAGTATTTT
CDR3aa: CASSLTGGALLSTDTQYF

d_gene: TRBD1
j_gene: TRBJ1-3
abundance: -
v_gene: TRBV4-3
CDR3nt: TGCGCCAGCAGCCGAACAGGGGACGCTGGAAACACCATATATTTT
CDR3aa: CASSRTGDAGNTIYF

d_gene: -
j_gene: TRBJ1-5
abundance: -
v_gene: TRBV6-1
CDR3nt: TGTGCCAGCAGTGAAATCTCTCAGCCCCAGCATTTT
CDR3aa: CASSEISQPQHF

d_gene: TRBD2
j_gene: TRBJ2-3
abundance: -
v_gene: TRBV7-7
CDR3nt: TGTGCCAGCAGCTTATCAGCGGGGGTCTCAGATACGCAGTATTTT
CDR3aa: CASSLSAGVSDTQYF

d_gene: TRBD1
j_gene: TRBJ1-5
abundance: once
v_gene: TRBV15
CDR3nt: TGTGCCACCAGCAGAGGCCGGACAGGGAGCCAGCCCCAGCATTTT
CDR3aa: CATSRGRTGSQPQHF

d_gene: -
j_gene: TRBJ1-2
abundance: -
v_gene: TRBV5-1
CDR3nt: TGCGCCAGCAGCTTGGGGCCAGGAACTGGCTACACCTTC
CDR3aa: CASSLGPGTGYTF

d_gene: -
j_gene: TRBJ2-3
abundance: few
v_gene: TRBV24-1
CDR3nt: TGTGCCACCAGTGACATGAGGGGGGATACGCAGTATTTT
CDR3aa: CATSDMRGDTQYF

d_gene: TRBD2
j_gene: TRBJ2-3
abundance: -
v_gene: TRBV2
CDR3nt: TGTGCCAGCAGTGGGACTAGTCGTCGGACAGATACGCAGTATTTT
CDR3aa: CASSGTSRRTDTQYF

d_gene: -
j_gene: TRBJ2-1
abundance: -
v_gene: TRBV11-2
CDR3nt: TGTGCCAGCAGTGAGGCGGGAAACCTACTCTTCAATGAGCAGTTCTTC
CDR3aa: CASSEAGNLLFNEQFF

d_gene: TRBD1
j_gene: TRBJ2-5
abundance: -
v_gene: TRBV6-6
CDR3nt: TGTGCCAGCCAGGGGGCAAGGATGGAGACCCAGTACTTC
CDR3aa: CASQGARMETQYF

d_gene: TRBD2
j_gene: TRBJ2-3
abundance: -
v_gene: TRBV5-1
CDR3nt: TGCGCCAGCAGCGATAGGACTAGCGGGAACTCAGATACGCAGTATTTT
CDR3aa: CASSDRTSGNSDTQYF

d_gene: -
j_gene: TRBJ1-1
abundance: few
v_gene: TRBV7-9
CDR3nt: TGTGCCAGCACCCACGGGGGGAACACTGAAGCTTTCTTT
CDR3aa: CASTHGGNTEAFF

d_gene: -
j_gene: TRBJ2-1
abundance: -
v_gene: TRBV4-3
CDR3nt: TGCGCCAGCAGCCCTCTTGGACTCTACAATGAGCAGTTCTTC
CDR3aa: CASSPLGLYNEQFF

d_gene: TRBD2
j_gene: TRBJ2-2
abundance: -
v_gene: TRBV9
CDR3nt: TGTGCCAGCAGCCCCGGGGGGTTGGGGGAGCTGTTTTTT
CDR3aa: CASSPGGLGELFF

d_gene: -
j_gene: TRBJ2-1
abundance: -
v_gene: TRBV3-1/TRBV3-2
CDR3nt: TGTGCCAGCAGCCAAAGAGCGAACCACTACAATGAGCAGTTCTTC
CDR3aa: CASSQRANHYNEQFF

d_gene: -
j_gene: TRBJ1-5
abundance: -
v_gene: TRBV4-3
CDR3nt: TGCGCCAGCAGCCAAGAGACGGTTGGGGAGTTCAATCAGCCCCAGCATTTT
CDR3aa: CASSQETVGEFNQPQHF

d_gene: -
j_gene: TRBJ1-2
abundance: -
v_gene: TRBV18
CDR3nt: TGTGCCAGCTCACCCCGGGCGGGGGGCGTCTTTGGCTACACCTTC
CDR3aa: CASSPRAGGVFGYTF

d_gene: -
j_gene: TRBJ1-5
abundance: -
v_gene: TRBV7-9
CDR3nt: TGTGCCAGCAGCGCCGGAAGGGAGTACGGACAGCCCCAGCATTTT
CDR3aa: CASSAGREYGQPQHF

d_gene: TRBD2
j_gene: TRBJ2-1
abundance: -
v_gene: TRBV27
CDR3nt: TGTGCCAGCAGTTTAAAAGGGCGGGAGGGCCTTAACAATGAGCAGTTCTTC
CDR3aa: CASSLKGREGLNNEQFF

d_gene: TRBD1
j_gene: TRBJ2-3
abundance: -
v_gene: TRBV7-2
CDR3nt: TGTGCCAGCAGCCTAGACAGGGTGGCGCAGTATTTT
CDR3aa: CASSLDRVAQYF

d_gene: TRBD1
j_gene: TRBJ1-5
abundance: -
v_gene: TRBV28
CDR3nt: TGTGCCAGCAGTTCTGACAGGGGGAAGGGTCAGCCCCAGCATTTT
CDR3aa: CASSSDRGKGQPQHF

d_gene: -
j_gene: TRBJ2-1
abundance: -
v_gene: TRBV6-2/TRBV6-3
CDR3nt: TGTGCCAGCAGTTATGAACTAGGGCAGTTCTTC
CDR3aa: CASSYELGQFF

d_gene: -
j_gene: TRBJ2-3
abundance: -
v_gene: TRBV2
CDR3nt: TGTGCCAGCAGATTTAGAAGGGCGGGAATGGATACGCAGTATTTT
CDR3aa: CASRFRRAGMDTQYF

d_gene: TRBD1
j_gene: TRBJ2-7
abundance: few
v_gene: TRBV2
CDR3nt: TGTGCCAGCACTAGGGACAGGAAACGATACGAGCAGTACTTC
CDR3aa: CASTRDRKRYEQYF

d_gene: -
j_gene: TRBJ2-2
abundance: -
v_gene: TRBV5-1
CDR3nt: TGCGCCACCAGCCGATGGGCAGGGGGGTCGACCGGGGAGCTGTTTTTT
CDR3aa: CATSRWAGGSTGELFF

d_gene: -
j_gene: TRBJ2-1
abundance: -
v_gene: TRBV7-3
CDR3nt: TGTGCCAGCAGCTCCGGACTAAACAATGAGCAGTTCTTC
CDR3aa: CASSSGLNNEQFF

d_gene: -
j_gene: TRBJ1-6
abundance: once
v_gene: TRBV30
CDR3nt: TGTGCCTGGACCAGGGCTCTCTATAATTCACCCCTCCACTTT
CDR3aa: CAWTRALYNSPLHF

d_gene: -
j_gene: TRBJ2-1
abundance: -
v_gene: TRBV27
CDR3nt: TGTGCCAGCAGTTTACTTGGTATGAGAATATCCTACAATGAGCAGTTCTTC
CDR3aa: CASSLLGMRISYNEQFF

d_gene: -
j_gene: TRBJ1-2
abundance: few
v_gene: TRBV23-1
CDR3nt: TGCGCCAGCAGTCAATCAGGTGGGGAGACCCCCCCTGGCTACACCTTC
CDR3aa: CASSQSGGETPPGYTF

d_gene: -
j_gene: TRBJ2-7
abundance: -
v_gene: TRBV5-4
CDR3nt: TGTGCCAGCAAGGTAGGGGACAAACCGGACTACGAGCAGTACTTC
CDR3aa: CASKVGDKPDYEQYF

d_gene: -
j_gene: TRBJ2-2
abundance: -
v_gene: TRBV5-1
CDR3nt: TGCGCCAGCAGCGTGCGACAGGCGAACACCGGGGAGCTGTTTTTT
CDR3aa: CASSVRQANTGELFF

d_gene: TRBD1
j_gene: TRBJ1-4
abundance: -
v_gene: TRBV7-2
CDR3nt: TGTGCCAGCAGCTTAGTGGGACAGGGAAGCGGAAAACTGTTTTTT
CDR3aa: CASSLVGQGSGKLFF

d_gene: -
j_gene: TRBJ1-2
abundance: -
v_gene: TRBV3-1/TRBV3-2
CDR3nt: TGTGCCAGCAGCCACGTACAGGATGGCTACACCTTC
CDR3aa: CASSHVQDGYTF

d_gene: -
j_gene: TRBJ1-6
abundance: once
v_gene: TRBV21-1
CDR3nt: TGTGCCAGAATTGGGACAGGGAGGGGGCCCCTCCACTTT
CDR3aa: CARIGTGRGPLHF

d_gene: -
j_gene: TRBJ2-7
abundance: few
v_gene: TRBV2
CDR3nt: TGTGCCAGCACCGAGGTTACCTACGAGCAGTACTTC
CDR3aa: CASTEVTYEQYF

d_gene: -
j_gene: TRBJ2-7
abundance: few
v_gene: TRBV27
CDR3nt: TGTGCCAGCAGTTCTAGGAGGGGACAGTTC
CDR3aa: CASSSRRGQF

d_gene: -
j_gene: TRBJ1-2
abundance: -
v_gene: TRBV5-6
CDR3nt: TGTGCCAGCAGCTATTACTCTGGCTACACCTTC
CDR3aa: CASSYYSGYTF

d_gene: -
j_gene: TRBJ2-5
abundance: few
v_gene: TRBV2
CDR3nt: TGTGCCAGCAGTTACGAACTACAGGGTCCCGAGACCCAGTACTTC
CDR3aa: CASSYELQGPETQYF

d_gene: -
j_gene: TRBJ2-1
abundance: -
v_gene: TRBV5-1
CDR3nt: TGCGCCAGCAGCCCCCCCGGGACTCACGGGTACAATGAGCAGTTCTTC
CDR3aa: CASSPPGTHGYNEQFF

d_gene: TRBD1
j_gene: TRBJ1-2
abundance: -
v_gene: TRBV7-9
CDR3nt: TGTGCCAGCAGCTTAGGGACAGGGGCAAACTATGGCTACACCTTC
CDR3aa: CASSLGTGANYGYTF

d_gene: -
j_gene: TRBJ2-7
abundance: -
v_gene: TRBV18
CDR3nt: TGTGCCAGCTCACCAGACAGCTCCTACGAGCAGTACTTC
CDR3aa: CASSPDSSYEQYF

d_gene: -
j_gene: TRBJ1-2
abundance: -
v_gene: TRBV10-3
CDR3nt: TGTGCCATCAGTTCGGCTTTGGGGACTGTGGGCCTTGGCTACACCTTC
CDR3aa: CAISSALGTVGLGYTF

d_gene: TRBD2
j_gene: TRBJ2-2
abundance: -
v_gene: TRBV2
CDR3nt: TGTGCCAGCAGTCTACTAGCGAGTAACACCGGGGAGCTGTTTTTT
CDR3aa: CASSLLASNTGELFF

d_gene: TRBD1
j_gene: TRBJ1-1
abundance: -
v_gene: TRBV2
CDR3nt: TGTGCCAGCAGGCGGACAGGGGATGTAGAAGCTTTCTTT
CDR3aa: CASRRTGDVEAFF

d_gene: TRBD1
j_gene: TRBJ1-2
abundance: -
v_gene: TRBV7-9
CDR3nt: TGTGCCAGCAGCCGGGACAGGGGGCATGGCTACACCTTC
CDR3aa: CASSRDRGHGYTF

d_gene: -
j_gene: TRBJ1-1
abundance: -
v_gene: TRBV28
CDR3nt: TGTGCCAGCAGTTGGACAGCAAGAGAAGCTTTCTTT
CDR3aa: CASSWTAREAFF

d_gene: -
j_gene: TRBJ1-5
abundance: -
v_gene: TRBV9
CDR3nt: TGTGCCAGCAGCGTAGGAGACGGGAGCAATCAGCCCCAGCATTTT
CDR3aa: CASSVGDGSNQPQHF

d_gene: TRBD1
j_gene: TRBJ1-2
abundance: -
v_gene: TRBV5-1
CDR3nt: TGCGCCAGCAGCTTGGTGACCGGGACAGGGGGTGGCTACACCTTC
CDR3aa: CASSLVTGTGGGYTF

d_gene: -
j_gene: TRBJ2-1
abundance: -
v_gene: TRBV13
CDR3nt: TGTGCCAGCAGCTCCGTCCTGGAGTCCTACAATGAGCAGTTCTTC
CDR3aa: CASSSVLESYNEQFF

d_gene: -
j_gene: TRBJ1-2
abundance: -
v_gene: TRBV28
CDR3nt: TGTGCCAGCAGTACCCTCGGGAGCGCAAAATTAAGGGATGGCTACACCTTC
CDR3aa: CASSTLGSAKLRDGYTF

d_gene: TRBD1
j_gene: TRBJ1-1
abundance: -
v_gene: TRBV11-2
CDR3nt: TGTACCAGCAGCTTCGGACAGGTAGAAGCTTTCTTT
CDR3aa: CTSSFGQVEAFF

d_gene: TRBD2
j_gene: TRBJ2-7
abundance: few
v_gene: TRBV2
CDR3nt: TGTGCCAGCAGCCCGGGGGGGGAGCAGTACTTC
CDR3aa: CASSPGGEQYF

d_gene: -
j_gene: TRBJ2-1
abundance: -
v_gene: TRBV3-1/TRBV3-2
CDR3nt: TGTGCCAGCAGCCTGAATTTCGGGGACAATGAGCAGTTCTTC
CDR3aa: CASSLNFGDNEQFF